This T cell receptor beta chain was recorded in a study of T-cell memory formation after mild COVID-19. Overall study results and limits: Clonal second-wave expansions that peaked on day 37 had unconfirmed SARS-CoV-2 specificity. Some responding clones appeared in pre-infection memory, suggesting cross-reactive memory joined.

This clonotype was picked up many times. Its cognate antigen is unknown. MiXCR, applied by TCRdb to the 5' RACE reads, yields one record per CDR3 protein. The sample holds about 200,000 distinct CDR3 sequences, around 9.1% seen once. CDR3 length equals 14 residues. The V end was cut by 0 bases, the J end by 7 bases, with 13 bases between. CDR1 and CDR2 from the germline V gene are LGHNA and YNFKEQ. This TCR came from a man between 18 and 35 years old who had mild COVID-19 (a few samples of this study predate the infection). Cell type and time point are not known. The specimen sequenced was PBMCs or a T cell subset sorted from them (not recorded which). This chain joins TRBV4-2 and TRBJ2-7, with D possibly TRBD2 on 6 matching bases. In DNA, the CDR3 is TGTGCCAGCAGCCAAGATATCGGGACTCCTGAGCAGTACTTC. Protein product: CASSQDIGTPEQYF.